This TCR beta chain was recorded in a study of control samples from healthy donors and cancer patients. Some clones are missing from TCRdb's copy, which holds only in-frame ones; the method was immunoSEQ multiplex PCR. The data hold 50,000 to 75,000 clones, with around 90% observed a single time. Germline V lookup: CDR1 SEHNR, CDR2 FQNEAQ (reference sequence). V shed 1 base, J shed 5 bases, and the junction held 0 bases outside the gene matches. The CDR3 sequence is 13 residues long. This chain links TRBV7-9 with TRBJ2-5, with 8 bases aligning to TRBD1. The sequencing sample was made of PBMCs. This sequence was found in a man in his sixties with colorectal cancer. As DNA, the CDR3 is TGTGCCAGCAGCTTAGGACAGGGGGAGACCCAGTACTTC. Protein: CASSLGQGETQYF.